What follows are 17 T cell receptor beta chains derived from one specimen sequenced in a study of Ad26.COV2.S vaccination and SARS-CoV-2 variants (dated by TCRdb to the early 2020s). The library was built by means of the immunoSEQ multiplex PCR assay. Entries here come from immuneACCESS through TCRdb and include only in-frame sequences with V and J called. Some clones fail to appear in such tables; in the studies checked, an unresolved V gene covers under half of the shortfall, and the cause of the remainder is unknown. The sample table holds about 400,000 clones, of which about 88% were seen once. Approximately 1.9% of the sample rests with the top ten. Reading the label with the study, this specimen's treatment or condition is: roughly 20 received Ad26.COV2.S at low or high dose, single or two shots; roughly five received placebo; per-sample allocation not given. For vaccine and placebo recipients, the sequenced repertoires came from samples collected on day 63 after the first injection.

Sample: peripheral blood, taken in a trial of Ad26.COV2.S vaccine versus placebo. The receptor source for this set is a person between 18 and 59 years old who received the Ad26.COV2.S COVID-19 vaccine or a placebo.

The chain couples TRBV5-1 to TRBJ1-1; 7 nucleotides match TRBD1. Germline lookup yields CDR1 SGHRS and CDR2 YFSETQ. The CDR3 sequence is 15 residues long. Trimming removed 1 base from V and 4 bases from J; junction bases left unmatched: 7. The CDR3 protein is CASSLLTGTATEAFF. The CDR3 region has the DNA TGCGCCAGCAGCTTGCTGACAGGGACGGCCACTGAAGCTTTCTTT.

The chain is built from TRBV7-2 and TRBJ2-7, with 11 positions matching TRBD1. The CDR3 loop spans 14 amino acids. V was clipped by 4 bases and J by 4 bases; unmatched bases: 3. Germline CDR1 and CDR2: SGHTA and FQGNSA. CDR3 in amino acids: CASSSRDRGYEQYF. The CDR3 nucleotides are TGTGCCAGCAGCTCCCGGGACAGGGGGTACGAGCAGTACTTC.

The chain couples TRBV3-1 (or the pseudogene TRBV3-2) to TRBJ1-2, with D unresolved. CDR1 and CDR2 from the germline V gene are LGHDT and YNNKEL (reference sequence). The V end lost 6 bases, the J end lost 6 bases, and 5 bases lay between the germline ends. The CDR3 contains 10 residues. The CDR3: CASRGDGYTF. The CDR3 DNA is TGTGCCAGCAGGGGCGATGGCTACACCTTC.

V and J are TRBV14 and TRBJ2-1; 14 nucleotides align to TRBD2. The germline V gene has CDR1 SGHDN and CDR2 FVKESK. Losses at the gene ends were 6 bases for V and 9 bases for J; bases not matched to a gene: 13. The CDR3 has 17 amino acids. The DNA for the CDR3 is TGTGCCAGCAGACCGGGACTAGCGGGAGAAGGGCTTAGTGAGCAGTTCTTC. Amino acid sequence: CASRPGLAGEGLSEQFF.

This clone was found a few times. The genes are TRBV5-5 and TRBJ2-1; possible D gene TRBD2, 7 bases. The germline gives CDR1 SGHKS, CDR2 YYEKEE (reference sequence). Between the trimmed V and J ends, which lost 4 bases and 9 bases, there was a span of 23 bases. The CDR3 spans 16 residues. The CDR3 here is CASSPGGGRGLGEQFF. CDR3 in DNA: TGTGCCAGCAGCCCGGGGGGCGGGAGAGGTTTGGGTGAGCAGTTCTTC.

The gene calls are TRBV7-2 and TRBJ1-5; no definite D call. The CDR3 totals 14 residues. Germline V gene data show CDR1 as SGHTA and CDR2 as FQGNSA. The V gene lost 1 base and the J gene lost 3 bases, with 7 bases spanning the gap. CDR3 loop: CASSLVYNNQPQHF. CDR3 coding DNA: TGTGCCAGCAGCTTAGTTTATAACAATCAGCCCCAGCATTTT.

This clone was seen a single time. DNA of the CDR3: TGTGCCAGCAGCCAAGATGCGCTGAATCAGCCCCAGCATTTT. This encodes CASSQDALNQPQHF. This chain joins TRBV4-2 and TRBJ1-5; unclear D gene. Trimming took 0 bases from V and 4 from J, leaving 7 bases between them. This CDR3 is built from 14 residues. In germline, CDR1 is LGHNA, CDR2 YNFKEQ.

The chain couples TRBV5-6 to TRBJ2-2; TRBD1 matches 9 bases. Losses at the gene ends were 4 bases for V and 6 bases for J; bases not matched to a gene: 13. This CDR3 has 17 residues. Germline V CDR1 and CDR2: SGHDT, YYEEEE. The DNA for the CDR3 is TGTGCCAGCAGCCCACCTCCCGGGACAGGGTATCCCGGGGAGCTGTTTTTT. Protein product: CASSPPPGTGYPGELFF.

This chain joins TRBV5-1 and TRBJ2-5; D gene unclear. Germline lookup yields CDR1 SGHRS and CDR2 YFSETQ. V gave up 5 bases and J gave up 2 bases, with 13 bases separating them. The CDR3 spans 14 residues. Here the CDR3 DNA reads TGCGCCAGCAGAGTGTGGGGAAGACAAGAGACCCAGTACTTC. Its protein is CASRVWGRQETQYF.

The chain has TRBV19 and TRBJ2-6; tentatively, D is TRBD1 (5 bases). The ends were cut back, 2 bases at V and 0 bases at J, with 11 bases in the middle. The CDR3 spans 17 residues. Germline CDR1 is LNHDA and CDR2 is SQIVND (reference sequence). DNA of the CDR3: TGTGCCAGTAGTATATCTGGGGCCCACTCTGGGGCCAACGTCCTGACTTTC. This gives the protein CASSISGAHSGANVLTF.

The DNA for the CDR3 is TGTGCCAGCAGTTTTCTCCAGGGGGGGAGCTATGGCTACACCTTC. This translates into CASSFLQGGSYGYTF. This chain links TRBV27 with TRBJ1-2; 7 bases map to TRBD1. The CDR3 length is 15 residues. V was pared by 3 bases and J by 4 bases, with 8 bases of the junction left unmatched. CDR1 is MNHEY and CDR2 is SMNVEV in the germline V gene (reference sequence).

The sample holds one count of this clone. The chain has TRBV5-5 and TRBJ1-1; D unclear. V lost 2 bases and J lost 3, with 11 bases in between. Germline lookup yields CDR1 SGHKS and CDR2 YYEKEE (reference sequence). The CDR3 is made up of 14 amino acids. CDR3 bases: TGTGCCAGCAGCTTTGGGCCACTGGACACTGAAGCTTTCTTT. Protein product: CASSFGPLDTEAFF.

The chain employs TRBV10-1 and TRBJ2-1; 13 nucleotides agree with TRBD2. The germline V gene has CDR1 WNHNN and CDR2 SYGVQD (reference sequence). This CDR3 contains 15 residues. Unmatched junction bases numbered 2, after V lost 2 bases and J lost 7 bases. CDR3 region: CASSEGLAGVNEQFF. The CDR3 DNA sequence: TGCGCCAGCAGTGAGGGACTAGCGGGGGTTAATGAGCAGTTCTTC.

CDR3 DNA: TGTGCCAGCAGTGTCTCCAGTGAGACCCAGTACTTC. This encodes CASSVSSETQYF. The chain combines TRBV28 with TRBJ2-5; D gene unclear. In germline, CDR1 is MDHEN, CDR2 SYDVKM. This CDR3 has 12 amino acids. Trimming took off 5 bases at V and 5 bases at J, with 9 bases between the two ends.

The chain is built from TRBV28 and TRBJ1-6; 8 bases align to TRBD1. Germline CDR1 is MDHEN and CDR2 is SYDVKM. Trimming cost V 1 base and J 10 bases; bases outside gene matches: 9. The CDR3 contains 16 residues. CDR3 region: CASSLYGQGLGSPLHF. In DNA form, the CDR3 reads TGTGCCAGCAGTTTATACGGACAGGGTTTGGGATCACCCCTCCACTTT. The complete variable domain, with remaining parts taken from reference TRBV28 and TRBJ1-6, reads DVKVTQSSRYLVKRTGEKVFLECVQDMDHENMFWYRQDPGLGLRLIYFSYDVKMKEKGDIPEGYSVSREKKERFSLILESASTNQTSMYLCASSLYGQGLGSPLHFGNGTRLTVT.

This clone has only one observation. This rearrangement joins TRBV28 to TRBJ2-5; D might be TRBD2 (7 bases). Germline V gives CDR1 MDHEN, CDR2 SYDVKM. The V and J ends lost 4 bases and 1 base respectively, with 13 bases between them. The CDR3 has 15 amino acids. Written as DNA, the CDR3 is TGTGCCAGCAGTTACACAGGGAGGGCCCAAGAGACCCAGTACTTC. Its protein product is CASSYTGRAQETQYF.

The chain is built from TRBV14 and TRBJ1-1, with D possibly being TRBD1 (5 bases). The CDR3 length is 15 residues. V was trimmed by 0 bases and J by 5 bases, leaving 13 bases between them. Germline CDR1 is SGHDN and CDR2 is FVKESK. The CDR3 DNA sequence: TGTGCCAGCAGCCAAGATGCAGGGTGGTGGACTGAAGCTTTCTTT. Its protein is CASSQDAGWWTEAFF. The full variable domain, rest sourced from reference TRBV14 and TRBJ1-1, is EAGVTQFPSHSVIEKGQTVTLRCDPISGHDNLYWYRRVMGKEIKFLLHFVKESKQDESGMPNNRFLAERTGGTYSTLKVQPAELEDSGVYFCASSQDAGWWTEAFFGQGTRLTVV.